The rows below give T cell receptor beta chains drawn from one sample of a study of regulatory T cells in long-lasting Graves disease. TCRdb called the multiplex PCR reads again in MiXCR, with one record for every CDR3 protein. Of 400,000 to 550,000 distinct CDR3 sequences listed, about 15% are singletons. This same sample was also part of a study on T cells in Graves' hyperthyroidism and ophthalmopathy.

This sample comprised peripheral blood mononuclear cells (PBMCs), obtained at new diagnosis, from a patient treated with antithyroid drugs. The receptors here all came from a woman under 40 with Graves disease. CDR3s include the opening cysteine and the closing phenylalanine or tryptophan. The order of the fields is clone size, J gene, D gene, V gene, CDR3 DNA, CDR3 protein. A D gene is named only where the DNA matches it firmly. The size entry is marked missing in some rows and otherwise reads once, few, many or a size class.

size: few; J: TRBJ2-2; D: TRBD2; V: TRBV9; DNA: TGTGCCAGCAGCGTACGAGCGGGATCCACCGGGGAGCTGTTTTTT; CDR3: CASSVRAGSTGELFF
size: many; J: TRBJ2-3; D: TRBD2; V: TRBV3-1; DNA: TGTGCCAGCACCCGGGGGGGCTCCGATACGCAGTATTTT; CDR3: CASTRGGSDTQYF
size: few; J: TRBJ2-1; D: NA; V: TRBV30; DNA: TGTGCCTGGAGGGCCGGGACCTCCTACAATGAGCAGTTCTTC; CDR3: CAWRAGTSYNEQFF
size: many; J: TRBJ2-2; D: NA; V: TRBV9; DNA: TGTGCCAGCAGCGCCAATCTTCTGGCCGGGGAGCTGTTTTTT; CDR3: CASSANLLAGELFF
size: NA; J: TRBJ1-2; D: NA; V: TRBV20-1; DNA: TGCAGTGCTAGGGGGGGTAAGGGGAACTATGGCTACACCTTC; CDR3: CSARGGKGNYGYTF
size: few; J: TRBJ1-5; D: NA; V: TRBV10-3; DNA: TGTGCCATCAGTGAAGGGGATAGCAATCAGCCCCAGCATTTT; CDR3: CAISEGDSNQPQHF
size: few; J: TRBJ1-5; D: NA; V: TRBV20-1; DNA: TGCAGTGCCTCAGGGCCTCCTCAGCCCCAGCATTTT; CDR3: CSASGPPQPQHF
size: many; J: TRBJ2-1; D: NA; V: TRBV20-1; DNA: TGCAGTGCTAGCCTTAGGAGACTATACAATGAGCAGTTCTTC; CDR3: CSASLRRLYNEQFF
size: once; J: TRBJ2-1; D: NA; V: TRBV7-3; DNA: TGTGCCAGCAGCTTAGGGCCAACCTCCCACAATGAGCAGTTCTTC; CDR3: CASSLGPTSHNEQFF
size: many; J: TRBJ2-1; D: TRBD2; V: TRBV12-3/TRBV12-4; DNA: TGTGCCAGCAGTTTTCTAGCGGGAGGTTTCACAGGCTACAATGAGCAGTTCTTC; CDR3: CASSFLAGGFTGYNEQFF
size: many; J: TRBJ1-2; D: TRBD1; V: TRBV2; DNA: TGTGCCAGCATGGCCGGGACAGGATGGTATGGCTACACCTTC; CDR3: CASMAGTGWYGYTF
size: few; J: TRBJ1-5; D: TRBD1; V: TRBV6-2/TRBV6-3; DNA: TGTGCCAGCAGCCAAACCCCAGGGGGTTCGACTCAGCCCCAGCATTTT; CDR3: CASSQTPGGSTQPQHF